Below, 16 T cell receptor beta chains from the same sample are listed, as sequenced in a study of low-dose radiotherapy and immunotherapy resistance in tumors. Noted time point: before trial treatment. First-strand cDNA relied on TRAV- and TRBV-specific primers spanning alpha and beta chains. TCRs were put through around 20 PCR cycles of amplification with Phusion. A constant-region primer and the V-primer adapter served as the primer pair. Using its own MiXCR run on the reads, TCRdb lists one record per CDR3 protein. The sample yields about 71,000 distinct CDR3 sequences, less than 40% seen once. Source: PBMCs, taken before treatment. These receptors were collected from a female donor with ovarian cancer.

There are many counts of this clonotype. The V call is TRBV24-1, the J call TRBJ2-1; 9 bases align to TRBD1. The germline V gene encodes CDR1 KGHDR and CDR2 SFDVKD. CDR3 length equals 16 residues. V trimming: 9 bases; J trimming: 4 bases; junction bases outside the gene matches: 12. The CDR3 protein is CATGLTTGGNYNEQFF. The CDR3 DNA sequence: TGTGCCACCGGACTAACAACAGGGGGCAATTACAATGAGCAGTTCTTC.

V gene TRBV6-4 combines with J gene TRBJ1-1, with D possibly matching TRBD1 (6 bases). Trimming removed 10 bases from V and 3 bases from J, with 24 bases in between. The CDR3 totals 16 residues. In germline, CDR1 is MRHNA, CDR2 SNTAGT. The CDR3 bases are TGTGCCATCAGAGGGACAACCCCGGGTGGGTACACTGAAGCTTTCTTT. The encoded protein is CAIRGTTPGGYTEAFF.

This chain uses TRBV6-6 with TRBJ2-7; unclear D gene. Trimming took 11 bases from V and 2 from J, leaving 22 bases between them. This CDR3 is built from 15 residues. CDR1 MNHNY and CDR2 SVGAGI come from the germline V gene (reference sequence). The CDR3 region is CADAAGRSFPYEQYF. CDR3 coding DNA: TGTGCCGACGCAGCCGGCAGGAGCTTCCCCTACGAGCAGTACTTC.

As concerns this clonotype: A junction end diverges from the germline sequence, so it may reflect a read error. The V and J genes are TRBV7-6 and TRBJ2-7; tentative D call: TRBD2 (5 bases). Germline values: CDR1 SGHVS, CDR2 FNYEAQ. This CDR3 comprises 13 residues. Here the CDR3 reads CASSDGSTYEQYF. The CDR3 coding sequence is TGTGCTAGCAGCGATGGGAGTACCTACGAGCAGTACTTC.

This clonotype was picked up many times. The chain couples TRBV7-9 to TRBJ2-7, with D perhaps TRBD1 (6 bases). CDR1 SEHNR and CDR2 FQNEAQ come from the germline V gene (reference sequence). The germline V and J ends were trimmed by 4 bases and 0 bases, with 10 bases remaining between them. The CDR3 extends over 14 amino acids. The CDR3 coding sequence is TGTGCCAGCAGCTCCTCCAGGGGCTCCTACGAGCAGTACTTC. Its translation: CASSSSRGSYEQYF.

This clonotype was counted at least ten times. A read error may produce the germline difference seen at one junction end. This chain connects TRBV5-3 to TRBJ2-1; TRBD2 matches 10 bases. TRBV5-3 is sorted into the ORF group, with uncertain function. This CDR3 is 17 amino acids long. The CDR3 reads CASSLLPSGSSGNEQFF. CDR3 bases: TGCGCCAGCAGCTTGCTGCCTAGCGGGAGTTCAGGCAATGAGCAGTTCTTC.

The CDR3 coding sequence is TGTGCCAGCAGCCCCCCTGCCGGGACAACTGGGGCCAACGTCCTGACTTTC. It yields the protein CASSPPAGTTGANVLTF. V usage is TRBV13 and J usage is TRBJ2-6, with a weak D call TRBD1 (6 bases). Germline values: CDR1 PRHDT, CDR2 FYEKMQ (reference sequence). The V and J ends lost 5 bases and 2 bases respectively, with 16 bases between them. CDR3 size: 17 residues. Based on the CDR3 plus reference TRBV13 and TRBJ2-6, the full variable domain is AAGVIQSPRHLIKEKRETATLKCYPIPRHDTVYWYQQGPGQDPQFLISFYEKMQSDKGSIPDRFSAQQFSDYHSELNMSSLELGDSALYFCASSPPAGTTGANVLTFGAGSRLTVL.

In its sample, this clonotype was seen many times. V is TRBV4-1 and J is TRBJ2-3; 11 positions match TRBD2. There are 17 residues in the CDR3. Germline V gene data show CDR1 as MGHRA and CDR2 as YSYEKL. After removal of 0 bases from V and 4 bases from J, the junction contained 6 bases not matched to a gene. The CDR3 DNA sequence: TGCGCCAGCAGCCAAGATCGTAGCGGGGGGGCCTCAGATACGCAGTATTTT. Amino acids: CASSQDRSGGASDTQYF.

This chain uses TRBV5-1 with TRBJ1-1, with TRBD1 as a possible D gene (6 bases). The V end was cut by 4 bases, the J end by 7 bases, with 17 bases between. The CDR3 has 14 amino acids. CDR1 SGHRS and CDR2 YFSETQ come from the germline V gene. CDR3 nucleotides: TGCGCCAGCAGCAGTACAGGGAGGAGAGGTGAAGCTTTCTTT. It yields the protein CASSSTGRRGEAFF.

Many counts were recorded for this clonotype. The J gene is TRBJ1-2, the V gene TRBV6-2 or TRBV6-3, with D unclear. Germline values: CDR1 MNHEY, CDR2 SVGEGT. There are 14 residues in the CDR3. V shed 0 bases and J shed 8 bases, with 13 bases lying between them. In DNA, the CDR3 is TGTGCCAGCAGTTACTCGAACACGGACCGCGGCTACACCTTC. Amino acids: CASSYSNTDRGYTF.

This clonotype has ten or more counts. The rearrangement uses TRBV20-1 and TRBJ2-5; D is uncertain. Looked up from germline, CDR1 is DFQATT and CDR2 is SNEGSKA (reference sequence). Trimming cost V 6 bases and J 7 bases, with 18 bases left between them. The CDR3 loop spans 13 amino acids. The CDR3 is CSAHPPSTGTQYF. The CDR3 nucleotides are TGCAGTGCCCACCCCCCCAGCACGGGGACCCAGTACTTC.

This clonotype has a count of ten or more. The chain uses TRBV30 and TRBJ2-1, with D possibly TRBD2 on 7 matching bases. V was trimmed by 5 bases and J by 0 bases, leaving 14 bases between them. Germline loops: CDR1 GTSNPN, CDR2 SVGIG (reference sequence). CDR3 length: 15 amino acids. The CDR3 reads CAWGGGGSSYNEQFF. CDR3 DNA: TGTGCCTGGGGGGGCGGGGGCAGCTCCTACAATGAGCAGTTCTTC. The variable domain in full, with the rest retrieved from reference TRBV30 and TRBJ2-1, is SQTIHQWPATLVQPVGSPLSLECTVEGTSNPNLYWYRQAAGRGLQLLFYSVGIGQISSEVPQNLSASRPQDRQFILSSKKLLLSDSGFYLCAWGGGGSSYNEQFFGPGTRLTVL.

This chain connects TRBV2 to TRBJ2-2; D unresolved. Trimming removed 5 bases from V and 2 bases from J, with 6 bases in between. CDR1 and CDR2 from the germline V gene are SNHLY and FYNNEI. This CDR3 contains 13 residues. The CDR3 bases are TGTGCCAGCAGTTCGTCAAACACCGGGGAGCTGTTTTTT. The encoded protein is CASSSSNTGELFF.

This clonotype has at least ten counts. The genes are TRBV4-1 and TRBJ2-1, with D perhaps TRBD2 (6 bases). V dropped 1 base and J dropped 6 bases, with 13 bases sitting between them. CDR3 size: 15 residues. Germline V gives CDR1 MGHRA, CDR2 YSYEKL. CDR3 amino acids: CASSQGTNTFNEQFF. The DNA of the CDR3 is TGCGCCAGCAGCCAAGGGACTAATACTTTCAATGAGCAGTTCTTC.

There are many counts of this clonotype. DNA for the CDR3: TGTGCCAGCAGCTTCCTTCGTAACACTGAAGCTTTCTTT. Protein product: CASSFLRNTEAFF. This rearrangement joins TRBV7-9 to TRBJ1-1, with D hard to call. V was trimmed by 3 bases and J by 2 bases, leaving 7 bases between them. Per germline, CDR1 SEHNR and CDR2 FQNEAQ (reference sequence). The CDR3 runs to 13 residues. The variable domain in full, completed from reference TRBV7-9 and TRBJ1-1, reads DTGVSQNPRHKITKRGQNVTFRCDPISEHNRLYWYRQTLGQGPEFLTYFQNEAQLEKSRLLSDRFSAERPKGSFSTLEIQRTEQGDSAMYLCASSFLRNTEAFFGQGTRLTVV.

This clonotype was seen once. A far larger clone is just one base off, so this is likely a read error. J is TRBJ2-1 and V is TRBV12-3 or TRBV12-4, with 8 positions matching TRBD1. Trimming cost V 8 bases and J 10 bases; bases outside gene matches: 13. CDR3 size: 14 residues. CDR3 nucleotide sequence: TGTGCCAGCCCCCGCCAGGGGGCTTCCTACGAGCAGTTCTTC. Translation: CASPRQGASYEQFF.